This TCR beta chain was sequenced during a study of spatial heterogeneity in lung cancer. About the study: Strongly correlated with TCR transcript counts in tumor regions was a T cell module score, which was a transcriptional module score calculated from matched bulk RNA-seq.

This clonotype was counted at least ten times. The antigen is unknown. TCRdb ran MiXCR on the 5' RACE reads and lists one entry per CDR3 protein. The sample records fewer than 13,000 distinct CDR3 sequences, about 13% being singletons. Notes on the study in general: How many expanded intratumoral alpha and beta TCRs were present tracked the tumor mutation count, which was a count of nonsynonymous mutations.

Time point of the sample: sample taken at primary tumor resection. This material consisted of lung tumor tissue, taken at surgery. This clonotype originated in a male donor with early-stage non-small cell lung cancer.

The chain's CDR3 is CASSHNEQFF. DNA of the CDR3: TGTGCCAGCAGTCACAATGAGCAGTTCTTC. The chain uses TRBV28 and TRBJ2-1; no definite D call. The V gene's germline CDR1 is MDHEN and CDR2 SYDVKM. Trimming took 5 bases from V and 5 from J, leaving 1 base between them. This CDR3 comprises 10 residues.